One and the same sample provided the 30 T cell receptor beta chains below, sequenced in a study of tumor-infiltrating lymphocytes in primary liver carcinoma. Blood RNA came from unsorted whole blood; germline DNA was also extracted. Starting material of 500 ng total RNA yielded TCR beta cDNA via a constant-region primer. Generation of the TCR beta libraries relied on three nested multiplex PCR rounds using slightly modified ARM-PCR. TRBV1-TRBV30 forward primers paired with a C-beta reverse primer drove the first two PCR rounds, around 9 cycles each. TCRdb re-called the multiplex PCR reads with MiXCR, one entry per CDR3 protein. The sample includes 330,000 or so distinct CDR3 sequences, 65% of them seen just once. The sample consisted of peripheral blood. The receptors were sampled from a man aged 40-49 years with primary liver carcinoma and hepatitis B virus infection.

The rearrangement joins TRBV11-2 to TRBJ2-7; 9 bases are a match to TRBD2. This CDR3 region has 15 residues. Germline CDR1 is SGHAT and CDR2 is FQNNGV. This chain's CDR3 is CTSSRGTSRNYEQYF. DNA for the CDR3: TGTACTAGCAGCCGAGGGACTAGCAGGAACTACGAGCAGTACTTC.

The sample holds one count of this clonotype. This could be a read error, since a much larger clone is one nucleotide away. The chain links TRBV12-3 or TRBV12-4 to TRBJ2-1, with D possibly being TRBD2 (5 bases). This CDR3 has 16 residues. The V end was cut by 7 bases, the J end by 2 bases, with 18 bases between. The CDR3 coding sequence is TGTGCCAGCAACCCCGCCGGGGTGGGGACCTACAATGAGCAGTTCTTC. Amino acid sequence: CASNPAGVGTYNEQFF.

This clonotype was seen only a few times. This chain connects TRBV5-4 to TRBJ1-1, with 7 bases matching TRBD1. Germline-derived CDR1 and CDR2 are SGHNT and YYREEE (reference sequence). V lost 4 bases, J lost 2 bases, and 8 bases stayed unmatched. CDR3 length equals 15 residues. CDR3 nucleotide sequence: TGTGCCAGCAGCACCGACAGGGTCCGTAACACTGAAGCTTTCTTT. Amino acids: CASSTDRVRNTEAFF.

V is TRBV5-1 and J is TRBJ2-1; D uncertain. The CDR3 totals 14 residues. Germline loops: CDR1 SGHRS, CDR2 YFSETQ. V was clipped by 1 base and J by 0 bases, with 5 bases between them. In DNA form, the CDR3 reads TGCGCCAGCAGCTTGTCAAGCTCCTACAATGAGCAGTTCTTC. It translates to CASSLSSSYNEQFF.

Concerning this clonotype itself: At one end the junction does not follow the germline gene, possibly because of a read error. This chain joins TRBV11-3 and TRBJ2-5; D remains unclear. Germline assignment: CDR1 SGHNT and CDR2 YENEEA. This CDR3 has 13 amino acids. CDR3 nucleotides: TGTGCAAGCAGCTGGGGTCAGCAAGAGACCCAGTACTTC. Translating it yields CASSWGQQETQYF.

This clonotype was observed at least ten times. V is TRBV5-4 and J is TRBJ2-3; no definite D call. The J call may not be correct, given that the DNA end is closer to TRBJ2-5. Germline loops: CDR1 SGHNT, CDR2 YYREEE (reference sequence). The length of the CDR3 is 12 residues. CDR3 sequence: CASSLERDTQYF. Written as DNA, the CDR3 is TGTGCCAGCAGCTTGGAAAGAGATACCCAGTACTTC.

The chain recombines TRBV11-2 with TRBJ2-7, with 9 nucleotides matching TRBD1. V shed 5 bases and J 3 bases; nucleotides not matched to a gene: 8. CDR1 and CDR2 (germline): SGHAT, FQNNGV. This CDR3 contains 15 residues. In DNA form, the CDR3 reads TGTGCCAGCAGCACAATGAGACAGGGGGACTACGAGCAGTACTTC. It is translated as CASSTMRQGDYEQYF.

By frequency in the sample, this clonotype is medium-sized. The chain uses TRBV11-2 and TRBJ2-3; no clear D. This CDR3 comprises 11 residues. Between the trimmed V and J ends, which lost 3 bases and 3 bases, there was a span of 1 base. CDR1 is SGHAT and CDR2 is FQNNGV in the germline V gene. The CDR3 here is CASSFTDTQYF. DNA for the CDR3: TGTGCCAGCAGCTTTACAGATACGCAGTATTTT.

The count of this clonotype is one. The chain combines TRBV11-2 with TRBJ2-1; TRBD2 is a possible D gene (6 bases). Trimming shortened V by 5 bases and J by 9 bases, and 17 bases separated the two germline ends. The CDR3 consists of 14 residues. Germline CDR1 SGHAT, CDR2 FQNNGV. The CDR3 loop is CASSVAGLSGEQFF. CDR3 DNA: TGTGCCAGCAGCGTTGCGGGACTGTCTGGTGAGCAGTTCTTC. Filled out from reference TRBV11-2 and TRBJ2-1, the complete variable domain reads EAGVAQSPRYKIIEKRQSVAFWCNPISGHATLYWYQQILGQGPKLLIQFQNNGVVDDSQLPKDRFSAERLKGVDSTLKIQPAKLEDSAVYLCASSVAGLSGEQFFGPGTRLTVL.

The rearrangement uses TRBV19 and TRBJ2-1; TRBD2 agrees at 7 bases. Germline V CDR1 and CDR2: LNHDA, SQIVND (reference sequence). The junction had 8 bases not matched to a gene; V was cut back by 3 bases and J by 6 bases. The CDR3 has 15 amino acids. In DNA form, the CDR3 reads TGTGCCAGTAGTATTGGCGGGAGCTCCGGCAATGAGCAGTTCTTC. Amino acids: CASSIGGSSGNEQFF.

Comments on this clonotype: It is likely a read error, because the conserved phenylalanine at the end of the CDR3 is missing. V and J are TRBV10-3 and TRBJ2-4; a possible D gene is TRBD1 (6 bases). The germline gives CDR1 ENHRY, CDR2 SYGVKD. This CDR3 is built from 13 residues. CDR3 protein: CATSSSDSVIQYS. CDR3 DNA: TGTGCCACCAGTTCTTCGGACAGCGTTATTCAGTACTCC.

Notes on this clonotype: Lacking the conserved final phenylalanine or tryptophan, this CDR3 likely reflects a read error. This chain joins TRBV11-3 and TRBJ2-2; D is undetermined. The CDR3 has 13 amino acids. CDR1 SGHNT and CDR2 YENEEA come from the germline V gene. CDR3 protein: CVSSSEYTGELFL. CDR3 nucleotides: TGTGTCAGCAGCTCGGAGTACACCGGGGAGCTGTTTCTT.

To note about this clonotype: This may arise from a read error, as a much more abundant clone is one base away. This chain connects TRBV4-2 to TRBJ2-7, with D unresolved. Germline V gene sequence: CDR1 LGHNA, CDR2 YNFKEQ. CDR3 length: 12 amino acids. Trimming cost V 4 bases and J 6 bases, with 10 bases left between them. CDR3 in amino acids: CASSRTNCEQYF. In DNA form, the CDR3 reads TGTGCCAGCAGCCGCACCAACTGCGAGCAGTACTTC.

As to this clonotype: Germline is not matched at one junction end, which may reflect a read error. The chain has TRBV29-1 and TRBJ2-7; TRBD2 agrees at 12 bases. The germline gives CDR1 SQVTM, CDR2 ANQGSEA. This CDR3 is 14 amino acids long. The DNA of the CDR3 is TGCAGCGCGCAGACTAGCGGGAGCTCCTGCGAGCAGTACTTC. It yields the protein CSAQTSGSSCEQYF.

With respect to this clonotype: A much larger clone lies one base from this, so it may be a read error. V and J are TRBV14 and TRBJ2-5, with D perhaps TRBD1 (6 bases). The germline V gene encodes CDR1 SGHDN and CDR2 FVKESK. The CDR3 runs 15 residues. CDR3 coding DNA: TGTGCCAGCAGCCTCATGACAGGCCCCCAAGAGACCCAGAACTTC. It specifies CASSLMTGPQETQNF.

This clonotype has ten or more counts. This rearrangement joins TRBV11-2 to TRBJ2-3, with TRBD2 matching over 8 bases. This CDR3 has 16 residues. The germline CDR1 and CDR2 sequences are SGHAT and FQNNGV. J lost 4 bases, V lost 5 bases, and 11 bases had no gene match. The CDR3 protein is CASSPGLEFGADTQYF. CDR3 DNA sequence: TGTGCCAGCAGCCCGGGACTAGAGTTTGGTGCAGATACGCAGTATTTT.

The chain carries TRBV6-5 and TRBJ2-7, with D tentatively TRBD1 (6 bases). The V end lost 7 bases, the J end lost 13 bases, and 20 bases lay between the germline ends. The CDR3 totals 12 residues. The V gene's germline CDR1 is MNHEY and CDR2 SVGAGI. CDR3 region: CASNTGQSGQYF. The CDR3 nucleotides are TGTGCCAGCAATACAGGACAGTCGGGGCAATACTTC.

To note about this clonotype: One end of the junction is discordant with germline, which a read error may explain. The chain couples TRBV12-3 or TRBV12-4 to TRBJ2-1, with TRBD2 matching over 13 bases. The CDR3 sequence is 16 residues long. The CDR3 reads CVSSQDGTSGIEEQFF. CDR3 bases: TGTGTCAGCAGTCAAGACGGGACTAGCGGGATCGAGGAGCAGTTCTTC.

The rearrangement links TRBV5-5 to TRBJ2-7; no reliable D call. V shed 0 bases and J shed 3 bases, with 7 bases lying between them. CDR1 and CDR2 (germline): SGHKS, YYEKEE (reference sequence). The CDR3 extends over 13 amino acids. The CDR3: CASSLASIYEQYF. CDR3 in DNA: TGTGCCAGCAGCTTGGCCTCTATCTACGAGCAGTACTTC. Drawing the rest from reference TRBV5-5 and TRBJ2-7, the complete variable domain is DAGVTQSPTHLIKTRGQQVTLRCSPISGHKSVSWYQQVLGQGPQFIFQYYEKEERGRGNFPDRFSARQFPNYSSELNVNALLLGDSALYLCASSLASIYEQYFGPGTRLTVT.

This clonotype has at least ten counts. The J gene is TRBJ2-1, the V gene TRBV6-6, with a weak D call TRBD2 (5 bases). CDR3 size: 20 residues. Germline assignment: CDR1 MNHNY and CDR2 SVGAGI (reference sequence). Trimming left V 0 bases short and J 9 bases short, with 30 bases between. The CDR3 loop is CASSYSSTARHRGPLSEQFF. Here the CDR3 DNA reads TGTGCCAGCAGTTACTCTTCAACCGCCCGTCATCGCGGGCCTTTGAGTGAGCAGTTCTTC.

About this clonotype itself: Being one base from a much bigger clone, this may be a read error. V is TRBV10-3 and J is TRBJ2-1, with D unresolved. The CDR3 has 13 amino acids. Trimming pared 8 bases from V and 9 bases from J, leaving 17 bases between. Looked up from germline, CDR1 is ENHRY and CDR2 is SYGVKD. The CDR3 sequence is CAIFSVLTAEQFF. Here the CDR3 DNA reads TGTGCCATCTTCTCAGTACTGACTGCTGAGCAGTTCTTC.

This clonotype was detected once. This clone may be a read error of a much larger clone one base away. The genes are TRBV12-3 or TRBV12-4 and TRBJ2-3; maybe TRBD2 (6 bases). The germline V and J ends were trimmed by 3 bases and 7 bases, with 11 bases remaining between them. The CDR3 loop spans 13 amino acids. CDR3 DNA sequence: TGTGCCAGCAGTTTGTGGGGGGAAAATACGCAGTATTTT. Translating gives CASSLWGENTQYF.

The rearrangement uses TRBV11-2 and TRBJ2-3, with D hard to call. CDR3 length equals 15 residues. Germline lookup yields CDR1 SGHAT and CDR2 FQNNGV. The V end lost 1 base, the J end lost 6 bases, and 14 bases lay between the germline ends. CDR3 sequence: CASSLVAVITDTQYF. Written as DNA, the CDR3 is TGTGCCAGCAGCTTAGTGGCGGTTATCACGGATACGCAGTATTTT.

To note about this clonotype: This may arise from a read error, as a much more abundant clone is one base away. The V and J genes are TRBV5-5 and TRBJ2-2; D might be TRBD2 (5 bases). This CDR3 is 13 amino acids long. Germline assignment: CDR1 SGHKS and CDR2 YYEKEE (reference sequence). V lost 2 bases and J 7 bases, leaving 9 bases between the germline ends. The CDR3 sequence: CASSFEGIGELFF. As DNA, the CDR3 is TGTGCCAGCAGCTTTGAGGGCATCGGGGAGCTGTTTTTT.

Concerning this clonotype itself: This may stem from a read error, because a much larger clone lies one nucleotide away. Since the CDR3 does not end with the conserved phenylalanine or tryptophan, this likely comes from a read error. The CDR3 spells CASSYSGRSYEQYS. DNA of the CDR3: TGTGCCAGCAGTTACTCAGGCCGGTCCTACGAGCAGTACTCC. V usage is TRBV6-2 or TRBV6-3 and J usage is TRBJ2-7, with unresolved D. Germline CDR1 MNHEY, CDR2 SVGEGT. V was shortened by 0 bases and J by 1 base, with 7 bases between the two germline ends. This CDR3 is 14 amino acids long.

The chain recombines TRBV19 with TRBJ2-3, with 9 bases lining up with TRBD2. There are 16 residues in the CDR3. Germline CDR1 reads LNHDA; CDR2 reads SQIVND (reference sequence). V lost 5 bases and J lost 1; bases outside the gene matches: 7. CDR3 DNA: TGTGCCAGTAGTTCCCAGACTAGCGGCGGCACAGATACGCAGTATTTT. It encodes CASSSQTSGGTDTQYF.

This sequence joins TRBV14 and TRBJ1-6; possible D gene TRBD1, 5 bases. CDR3 length: 12 amino acids. Germline CDR1 is SGHDN and CDR2 is FVKESK. The V gene lost 9 bases and the J gene lost 14 bases, with 17 bases spanning the gap. The CDR3 coding sequence is TGTGCCAGTGGCCAAGCGGGCAGGGCCCTCCACTTT. It encodes CASGQAGRALHF.

As regards this clonotype: A read error may account for a junction end that differs from germline. V and J are TRBV11-1 and TRBJ2-7, with D uncertain. The CDR3 covers 14 residues. Germline lookup yields CDR1 SGHAT and CDR2 FQDESV (reference sequence). The CDR3 here is CASSYNLGSYEQYF. In DNA form, the CDR3 reads TGTGCCAGTAGCTATAACTTAGGCTCCTACGAGCAGTACTTC.

This chain links TRBV6-1 with TRBJ2-7; D ambiguous. CDR3 size: 15 residues. V was cut by 8 bases and J by 3 bases, with 20 bases left in between. The germline CDR1 and CDR2 sequences are MNHNS and SASEGT. For the CDR3, the DNA is TGTGCCAGCCGCTTGTTTAGCCCCGGTGACTACGAGCAGTACTTC. It yields the protein CASRLFSPGDYEQYF.

The chain uses TRBV6-5 and TRBJ1-2; perhaps TRBD1 as D (5 bases). Germline V lookup: CDR1 MNHEY, CDR2 SVGAGI. The CDR3 has 17 amino acids. Trimming pared 6 bases from V and 5 bases from J, leaving 25 bases between. In DNA, the CDR3 is TGTGCCAGCAGCCCTTCGATACTACTGGGAAAGGGGTATGGCTACACCTTC. Translating gives CASSPSILLGKGYGYTF.